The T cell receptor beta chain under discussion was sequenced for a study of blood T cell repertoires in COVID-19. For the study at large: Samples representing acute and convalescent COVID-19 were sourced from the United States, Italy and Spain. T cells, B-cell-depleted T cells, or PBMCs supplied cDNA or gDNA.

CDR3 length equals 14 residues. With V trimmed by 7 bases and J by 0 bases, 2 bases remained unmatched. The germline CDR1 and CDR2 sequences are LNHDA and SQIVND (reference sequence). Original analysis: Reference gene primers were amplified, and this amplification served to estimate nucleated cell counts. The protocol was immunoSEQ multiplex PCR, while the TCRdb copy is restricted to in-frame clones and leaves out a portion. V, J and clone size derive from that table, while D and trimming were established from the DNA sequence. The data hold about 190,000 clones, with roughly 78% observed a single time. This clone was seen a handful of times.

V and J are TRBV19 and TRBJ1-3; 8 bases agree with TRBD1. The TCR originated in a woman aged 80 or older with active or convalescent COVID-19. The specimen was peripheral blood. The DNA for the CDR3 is TGTGCCAGTACTACAGGGGGCTCTGGAAACACCATATATTTT. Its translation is CASTTGGSGNTIYF.